These T cell receptor beta chains were read from a single sample in a study of beta chain features in type 1 diabetes. Assay used: immunoSEQ multiplex PCR; TCRdb lists only in-frame clones, some missing. Here the sample spans around 190,000 clones, about 13% being singletons. The source material was central memory CD4+ T cells from blood. The source is a woman aged 18-35 years in good health. The CDR3 runs from the conserved cysteine through the conserved F or W. Clone size is given for some rows only: seen once, a few or many times, or a class if the clone is expanded.

TRBV11-2	-	CASTKLLAGPPDTQYF
TRBV2	few	CASRTGLAIQETQYF
TRBV6-5	-	CASSHRGSSTEAFF
TRBV9	-	CASSVGSRANTGELFF
TRBV29-1	few	CSVQEGSRNQPQHF
TRBV9	few	CASSVTGGIGTEAFF
TRBV4-1	few	CASSHDLGAFDEQFF
TRBV5-5	-	CASSLSGTTGANVLTF
TRBV7-9	-	CASSPNLQGRHSNQPQHF
TRBV5-1	-	CASSTGGAYEQYF
TRBV4-2	-	CASSQDLPPGSTDTQYF
TRBV23-1	-	CASSQSKGFGGQVRMVTYEQYF
TRBV7-9	-	CASSLARFETQYF
TRBV28	-	CASRRTGNQPQHF
TRBV7-3	few	CASSLSGDRGEQYF
TRBV30	few	CAWIGFRKGYTEAFF
TRBV7-2	few	CASSLSGNENYGYTF
TRBV5-1	-	CASSSGQGSETQYF
TRBV29-1	-	CSVLVDGDYGYTF
TRBV4-2	-	CASSQRLQDSGQPQHF
TRBV18	-	CASSDMASGTDTQYF
TRBV7-9	-	CASSFYRDYSYEQYF
TRBV29-1	few	CSVETSGSGYEQYF
TRBV27	-	CASSSGTSGSPYVGTQYF
TRBV5-1	-	CASSLGQPNQPQHF
TRBV28	-	CASSPPRESDTQYF
TRBV30	few	CAWVISQRRNF
TRBV2	-	CASRGGLAGTGANVLTF
TRBV7-6	few	CASSWETSGEQYF
TRBV29-1	few	CSVGQGGPDTQYF
TRBV5-1	-	CASSSLKSASTYEQYF
TRBV4-1	-	CASSLAGENEQFF
TRBV14	-	CASSQGGGQSEAFF
TRBV5-1	few	CASAGTDQETQYF
TRBV4-3	-	CASSQDTLAGQTDTQYF
TRBV7-9	-	CASSFRLAGVNEQFF
TRBV9	-	CASSVSALAAKGQYF
TRBV5-4	few	CASSIRDRHHEQYF
TRBV7-3	-	CASSLGRLAGSNEQFF
TRBV29-1	-	CSVVGAGTSTDTQYF
TRBV5-4	-	CASSLIEVARGETQYF
TRBV5-6	few	CASSSGQGRNEQYF
TRBV27	-	CASSRGAGVTDTQYF
TRBV29-1	-	CSSPGARSYNEQFF
TRBV15	few	CATSVDRNGYEQYF
TRBV19	few	CASSGGWELFF
TRBV30	few	CACTTGGREKLFF
TRBV28	few	CASSLLGDHNEQFF
TRBV15	few	CATSRTLAGPTDTQYF
TRBV14	-	CASSQGRQGTQYF
TRBV28	-	CASRGGLQETQYF
TRBV28	few	CASRPLAGLVGRDTQYF
TRBV7-2	few	CASSLGPSGANTGELFF
TRBV18	-	CASSPGSTDTQYF
TRBV15	-	CATSRERKTGDGYTF
TRBV7-8	many	CASSSQGTRAETQYF